The source of this T cell receptor (beta chain) is a study of blood T cell repertoires in COVID-19. About the research overall: The cDNA or gDNA used as material had been derived from T cells, B-cell-depleted T cells, or PBMCs.

CDR1 is SQVTM and CDR2 is ANQGSEA in the germline V gene. CDR3 length equals 13 residues. Trimming at V came to 5 bases and at J to 5 bases, leaving 8 bases not matched to a gene. Method: immunoSEQ multiplex PCR; TCRdb's copy keeps in-frame clones and lacks some. The sample contains more than 50,000 clones, about three quarters of which appear only once. The sequence was collected from a man aged 65-85 years with active or convalescent COVID-19. The chain combines TRBV29-1 with TRBJ1-2, with 7 nucleotides matching TRBD1. Sample: peripheral blood. The CDR3 coding sequence is TGCAGCGTTAGACAGGGTGGGGAGTATGGCTACACCTTC. Translated: CSVRQGGEYGYTF. The variable domain in full, with the rest retrieved from reference TRBV29-1 and TRBJ1-2, is SAVISQKPSRDICQRGTSLTIQCQVDSQVTMMFWYRQQPGQSLTLIATANQGSEATYESGFVIDKFPISRPNLTFSTLTVSNMSPEDSSIYLCSVRQGGEYGYTFGSGTRLTVV.